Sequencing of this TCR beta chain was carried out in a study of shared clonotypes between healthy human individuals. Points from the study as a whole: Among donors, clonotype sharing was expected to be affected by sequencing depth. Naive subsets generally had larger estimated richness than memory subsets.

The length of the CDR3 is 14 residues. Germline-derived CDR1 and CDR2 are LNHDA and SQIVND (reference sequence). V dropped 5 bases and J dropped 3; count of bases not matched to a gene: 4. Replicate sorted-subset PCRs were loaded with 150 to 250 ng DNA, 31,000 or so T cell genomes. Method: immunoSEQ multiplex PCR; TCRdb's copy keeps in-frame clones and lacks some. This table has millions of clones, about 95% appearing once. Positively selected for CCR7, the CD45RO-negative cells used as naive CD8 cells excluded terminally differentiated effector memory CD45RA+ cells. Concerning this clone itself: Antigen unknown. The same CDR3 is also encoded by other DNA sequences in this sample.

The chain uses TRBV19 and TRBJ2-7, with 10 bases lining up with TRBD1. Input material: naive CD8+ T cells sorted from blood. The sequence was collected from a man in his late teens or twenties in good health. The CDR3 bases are TGTGCCAGTAGTGTCGGGACAGGGGACTACGAGCAGTACTTC. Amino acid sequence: CASSVGTGDYEQYF.